The 18 T cell receptor beta chains below were found in one sample sequenced in a study of OX40 agonist ivuxolimab in advanced cancers. Sequenced by immunoSEQ multiplex PCR; TCRdb stores in-frame clones only, minus some. The sample has 85,000 to 100,000 clones, approximately 93% seen once. Sample: CD4+ or CD8+ T cells sorted from blood, taken in a trial of the OX40 agonist ivuxolimab. These receptors were taken from an adult with an advanced solid tumor such as melanoma, head and neck, liver or kidney cancer.

The V gene is TRBV5-1, the J gene TRBJ1-5, with D possibly matching TRBD1 (5 bases). Germline CDR1 is SGHRS and CDR2 is YFSETQ. V lost 3 bases and J lost 5, with 12 bases in between. CDR3 length: 14 residues. The CDR3 here is CASSSRVGDQPQHF. CDR3 DNA sequence: TGCGCCAGCAGCTCCAGGGTGGGCGATCAGCCCCAGCATTTT.

The genes are TRBV30 and TRBJ1-2; unclear D gene. Trimming cost V 2 bases and J 3 bases, with 7 bases left between them. CDR3 length equals 12 residues. The germline gives CDR1 GTSNPN, CDR2 SVGIG (reference sequence). DNA for the CDR3: TGTGCCTGGAGTAATTCCTACTATGGCTACACCTTC. Translation: CAWSNSYYGYTF.

The chain uses TRBV11-3 and TRBJ1-2; D is perhaps TRBD1 (6 bases). CDR1 is SGHNT and CDR2 is YENEEA in the germline V gene. V dropped 5 bases and J dropped 1 base, with 14 bases sitting between them. This CDR3 has 15 residues. CDR3 region: CASSQRGGFNYGYTF. The CDR3 DNA follows: TGTGCCAGCAGCCAACGAGGGGGGTTTAACTATGGCTACACCTTC.

The chain has TRBV28 and TRBJ1-5; D not certain. The CDR3 runs to 14 residues. Germline CDR1 and CDR2: MDHEN and SYDVKM. V lost 7 bases and J lost 7, with 17 bases in between. The CDR3: CASNGPMAQQPQHF. CDR3 coding DNA: TGTGCCAGCAACGGCCCAATGGCTCAACAGCCCCAGCATTTT.

V usage is TRBV5-4 and J usage is TRBJ2-1; 10 nucleotides agree with TRBD2. V shed 4 bases, J shed 5 bases, and the junction held 9 bases outside the gene matches. The CDR3 runs to 16 residues. Germline V CDR1 and CDR2: SGHNT, YYREEE (reference sequence). CDR3 bases: TGTGCCAGCAGCCCGAGCGGGGGGGCCGGAAACAATGAGCAGTTCTTC. Translated: CASSPSGGAGNNEQFF. The entire variable domain, with the rest obtained from reference TRBV5-4 and TRBJ2-1, is as follows: ETGVTQSPTHLIKTRGQQVTLRCSSQSGHNTVSWYQQALGQGPQFIFQYYREEENGRGNFPPRFSGLQFPNYSSELNVNALELDDSALYLCASSPSGGAGNNEQFFGPGTRLTVL.

This clone was detected only once. V is TRBV5-6 and J is TRBJ2-2; no clear D gene. V was cut by 0 bases and J by 6 bases, with 6 bases left in between. The CDR3 contains 13 residues. The V gene's germline CDR1 is SGHDT and CDR2 YYEEEE. CDR3 sequence (DNA): TGTGCCAGCAGCTTGGATAGGGCCGGGGAGCTGTTTTTT. Protein: CASSLDRAGELFF.

The chain joins TRBV4-1 to TRBJ2-5, with 16 bases that match TRBD2. V shed 3 bases and J 2 bases; nucleotides not matched to a gene: 0. The CDR3 runs to 16 residues. Germline V CDR1 and CDR2: MGHRA, YSYEKL. The CDR3 is CASSQGLAGGQETQYF. CDR3 nucleotides: TGCGCCAGCAGCCAGGGACTAGCGGGGGGGCAAGAGACCCAGTACTTC.

As regards this clone: Other DNA sequences in this specimen translate into the identical CDR3. The rearrangement joins TRBV20-1 to TRBJ2-3; no reliable D call. Trimming removed 3 bases at V and 4 bases at J, with 5 bases between. CDR3 length equals 11 residues. From germline, CDR1 is DFQATT and CDR2 SNEGSKA (reference sequence). CDR3 sequence reads: CSASRADTQYF. As DNA, the CDR3 is TGCAGTGCTAGTCGGGCAGATACGCAGTATTTT.

This chain connects TRBV6-1 to TRBJ2-7; no clear D. This CDR3 is built from 12 residues. Looked up from germline, CDR1 is MNHNS and CDR2 is SASEGT. The V gene lost 6 bases and the J gene lost 1 base, with 7 bases spanning the gap. The CDR3 loop is CASREPSYEQYV. The CDR3 DNA is TGTGCCAGCAGGGAGCCATCCTACGAGCAGTACGTC.

Turning to this clone: Distinct nucleotide sequences in the sample also encode this CDR3. CDR3 nucleotide sequence: TGTGCCAGCAGCTTGGACAGGACTGAAGCTTTCTTT. Its protein is CASSLDRTEAFF. V usage is TRBV11-2 and J usage is TRBJ1-1, with 7 bases fitting TRBD1. This CDR3 region has 12 residues. From germline, CDR1 is SGHAT and CDR2 FQNNGV. The junction had 0 bases not matched to a gene; V was cut back by 3 bases and J by 5 bases.

In this sample, this clone turned up once. The V gene is TRBV30, the J gene TRBJ1-5, with 8 bases aligning to TRBD1. The CDR3 is 14 residues long. The V and J ends lost 5 bases and 6 bases, in that order; junction bases with no gene match: 9. From germline, CDR1 is GTSNPN and CDR2 SVGIG (reference sequence). CDR3 amino acids: CAWELAGGGQPQHF. CDR3 coding DNA: TGTGCCTGGGAGTTGGCAGGGGGCGGTCAGCCCCAGCATTTT.

The chain couples TRBV5-4 to TRBJ2-3; 7 bases line up with TRBD2. This CDR3 is 15 amino acids long. With V trimmed by 7 bases and J by 0 bases, 8 bases remained unmatched. Germline values: CDR1 SGHNT, CDR2 YYREEE (reference sequence). CDR3 in DNA: TGTGCCAGCGGGGGAGGGTTTCCTAGCACAGATACGCAGTATTTT. Translation gives CASGGGFPSTDTQYF. The full variable domain, with the rest looked up from reference TRBV5-4 and TRBJ2-3, is ETGVTQSPTHLIKTRGQQVTLRCSSQSGHNTVSWYQQALGQGPQFIFQYYREEENGRGNFPPRFSGLQFPNYSSELNVNALELDDSALYLCASGGGFPSTDTQYFGPGTRLTVL.

The chain uses TRBV4-3 and TRBJ1-5; D ambiguous. This CDR3 contains 16 residues. V was cut by 0 bases and J by 7 bases, with 16 bases left in between. Germline V gene lookup returns CDR1 LGHNA and CDR2 YSLEER. CDR3 sequence: CASSQDLSGLQQPQHF. The CDR3 DNA sequence: TGCGCCAGCAGCCAAGATCTGTCGGGGTTACAGCAGCCCCAGCATTTT.

This clone was found once. The V gene is TRBV30, the J gene TRBJ1-1; perhaps TRBD1 as D (6 bases). CDR3 length: 11 residues. With 3 bases removed from V and 11 bases from J, the gap between germline ends came to 13 bases. CDR1 GTSNPN and CDR2 SVGIG come from the germline V gene (reference sequence). The CDR3 DNA reads TGTGCCTGGAGCCCGGCAGGGGAGGCTTTCTTT. This translates into CAWSPAGEAFF. Complete variable domain (other parts from reference TRBV30 and TRBJ1-1): SQTIHQWPATLVQPVGSPLSLECTVEGTSNPNLYWYRQAAGRGLQLLFYSVGIGQISSEVPQNLSASRPQDRQFILSSKKLLLSDSGFYLCAWSPAGEAFFGQGTRLTVV.

In its sample, this clone was seen a few times. Distinct nucleotide sequences in the sample also encode this CDR3. The chain employs TRBV18 and TRBJ2-7, with unresolved D. The CDR3 has 13 amino acids. Germline CDR1 is KGHSH and CDR2 is LQKENI. V lost 3 bases and J lost 0, with 6 bases in between. CDR3 in amino acids: CASSPPSSYEQYV. The CDR3 nucleotides read TGTGCCAGCTCACCGCCGAGCTCCTACGAGCAGTACGTC.

The genes are TRBV25-1 and TRBJ1-4; a possible D gene is TRBD1 (6 bases). The ends were cut back, 5 bases at V and 8 bases at J, with 15 bases in the middle. This CDR3 region has 14 residues. Per germline, CDR1 MGHDK and CDR2 SYGVNS. CDR3 nucleotides: TGTGCCAGCAGTTCCCCCTGGGGGGGCGAAAAACTGTTTTTT. It specifies CASSSPWGGEKLFF.

The chain combines TRBV4-1 with TRBJ2-3; TRBD1 agrees at 9 bases. The CDR3 loop spans 16 amino acids. CDR1 and CDR2 from the germline V gene are MGHRA and YSYEKL. V shed 6 bases, J shed 3 bases, and the junction held 10 bases outside the gene matches. The CDR3 sequence is CASSRGQGGGTDTQYF. CDR3 in DNA: TGCGCCAGCAGTCGGGGACAGGGAGGGGGGACAGATACGCAGTATTTT.

The J gene is TRBJ1-2, the V gene TRBV4-1; no firm D call. With 2 bases removed from V and 0 bases from J, the gap between germline ends came to 16 bases. Germline assignment: CDR1 MGHRA and CDR2 YSYEKL. The CDR3 length is 17 residues. CDR3 in amino acids: CASSQPGGNLANYGYTF. The CDR3 nucleotides read TGCGCCAGCAGCCAACCGGGAGGAAACTTAGCTAACTATGGCTACACCTTC.